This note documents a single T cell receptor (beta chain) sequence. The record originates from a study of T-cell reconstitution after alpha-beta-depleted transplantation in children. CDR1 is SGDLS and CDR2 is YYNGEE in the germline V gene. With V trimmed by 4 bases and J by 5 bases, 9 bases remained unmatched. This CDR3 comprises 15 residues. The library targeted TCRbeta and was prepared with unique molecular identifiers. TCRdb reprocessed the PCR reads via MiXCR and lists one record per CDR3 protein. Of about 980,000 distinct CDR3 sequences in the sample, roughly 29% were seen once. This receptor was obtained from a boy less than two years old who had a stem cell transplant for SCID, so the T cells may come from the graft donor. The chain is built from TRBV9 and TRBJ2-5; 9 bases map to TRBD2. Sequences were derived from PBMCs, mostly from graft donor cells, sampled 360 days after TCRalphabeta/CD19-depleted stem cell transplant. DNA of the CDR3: TGTGCCAGCAGCCCCCGACTAGCGGTTGGGGAGACCCAGTACTTC. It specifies CASSPRLAVGETQYF.